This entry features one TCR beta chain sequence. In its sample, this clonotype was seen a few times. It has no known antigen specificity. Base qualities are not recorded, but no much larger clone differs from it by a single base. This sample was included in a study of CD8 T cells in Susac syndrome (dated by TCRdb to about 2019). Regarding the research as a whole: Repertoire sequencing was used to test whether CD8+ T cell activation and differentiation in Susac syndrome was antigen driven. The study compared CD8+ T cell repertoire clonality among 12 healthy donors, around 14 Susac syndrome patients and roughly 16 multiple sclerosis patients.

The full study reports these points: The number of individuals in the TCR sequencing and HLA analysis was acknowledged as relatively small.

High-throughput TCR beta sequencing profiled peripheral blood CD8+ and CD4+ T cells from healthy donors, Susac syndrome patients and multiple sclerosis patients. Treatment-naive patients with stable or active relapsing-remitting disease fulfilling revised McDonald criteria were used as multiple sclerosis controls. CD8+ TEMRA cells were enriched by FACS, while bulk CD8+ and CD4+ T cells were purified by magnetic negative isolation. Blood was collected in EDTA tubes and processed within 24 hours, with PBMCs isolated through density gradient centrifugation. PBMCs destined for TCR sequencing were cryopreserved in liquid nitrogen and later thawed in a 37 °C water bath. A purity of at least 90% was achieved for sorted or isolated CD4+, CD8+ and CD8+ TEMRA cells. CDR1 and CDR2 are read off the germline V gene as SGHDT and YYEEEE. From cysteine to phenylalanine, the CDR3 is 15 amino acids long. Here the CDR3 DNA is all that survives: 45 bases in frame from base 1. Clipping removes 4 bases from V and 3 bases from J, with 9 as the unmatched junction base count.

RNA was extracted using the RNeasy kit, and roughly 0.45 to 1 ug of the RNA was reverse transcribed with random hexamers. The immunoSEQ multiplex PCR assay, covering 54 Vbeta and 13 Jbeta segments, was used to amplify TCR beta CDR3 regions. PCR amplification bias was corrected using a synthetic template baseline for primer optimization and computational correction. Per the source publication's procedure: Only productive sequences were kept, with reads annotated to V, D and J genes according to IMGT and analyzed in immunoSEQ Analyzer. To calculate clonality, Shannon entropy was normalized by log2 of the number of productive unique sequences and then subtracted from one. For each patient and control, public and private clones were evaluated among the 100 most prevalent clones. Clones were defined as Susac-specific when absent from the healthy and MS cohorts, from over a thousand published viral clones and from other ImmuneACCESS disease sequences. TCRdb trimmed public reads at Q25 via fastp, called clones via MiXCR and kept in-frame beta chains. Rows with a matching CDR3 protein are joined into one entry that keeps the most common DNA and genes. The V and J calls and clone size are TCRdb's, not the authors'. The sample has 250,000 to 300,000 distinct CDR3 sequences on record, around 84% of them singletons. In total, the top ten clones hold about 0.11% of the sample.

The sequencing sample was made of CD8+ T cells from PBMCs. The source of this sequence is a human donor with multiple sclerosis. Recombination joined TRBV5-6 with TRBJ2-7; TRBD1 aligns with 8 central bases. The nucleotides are TGTGCCAGCAGCGCAATGACAGGGGATAGCTACGAGCAGTACTTC. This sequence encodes CASSAMTGDSYEQYF.